This T cell receptor beta chain is drawn from a study of T-cell memory formation after mild COVID-19. TCRdb recomputed calls from the 5' RACE reads with MiXCR, one row per CDR3 protein. Of about 340,000 distinct CDR3 sequences in the sample, 10% to 15% were seen once. Germline CDR1 is SGHRS and CDR2 is YFSETQ. The CDR3 consists of 15 residues. V trimming: 3 bases; J trimming: 5 bases; junction bases outside the gene matches: 7. The chain carries TRBV5-1 and TRBJ2-2, with 7 positions matching TRBD2. The source is a man between 18 and 35 years old who had mild COVID-19 (a few samples of this study predate the infection). Cell type and time point are not known. The sample comprised PBMCs or a T cell subset sorted from them (not recorded which). The CDR3: CASSWSDGGTGELFF. CDR3 coding DNA: TGCGCCAGCAGCTGGAGTGACGGGGGGACCGGGGAGCTGTTTTTT.